The 4 T cell receptor beta chains below come from one sample, sequenced in a study of T cells in localized non-small cell lung cancer. TCRdb's copy holds only in-frame clones and misses some; the assay was immunoSEQ multiplex PCR. The sample includes over 30,000 clones, approximately 87% of them seen just once. The input for sequencing was peripheral blood, taken before any cancer treatment. These receptors all stem from a man between 40 and 75 years old with stage I lung adenocarcinoma.

The J gene is TRBJ2-1, the V gene TRBV27; D gene ambiguous. CDR1 is MNHEY and CDR2 is SMNVEV in the germline V gene (reference sequence). The CDR3 length is 14 residues. Trimming stripped 7 bases from V and 4 bases from J, with 14 bases between. The CDR3 sequence is CASTSAAFYNEQFF. As DNA, the CDR3 is TGTGCCAGCACCTCGGCAGCCTTTTACAATGAGCAGTTCTTC.

The V gene is TRBV29-1, the J gene TRBJ2-2; 7 nucleotides line up with TRBD1. The V gene's germline CDR1 is SQVTM and CDR2 ANQGSEA. The CDR3 runs 15 residues. V was clipped by 6 bases and J by 1 base; unmatched bases: 8. The CDR3 reads CSVCLRDRNTGELFF. The CDR3, as DNA: TGCAGCGTGTGCCTCCGGGACAGGAACACCGGGGAGCTGTTTTTT.

The CDR3 sequence is CASSLASGATYEQYF. CDR3 nucleotide sequence: TGTGCCAGCAGCTTAGCTAGCGGGGCCACCTACGAGCAGTACTTC. J is TRBJ2-7 and V is TRBV11-2; 9 bases are shared with TRBD2. The V gene end was trimmed by 1 base and the J gene end by 2 bases; junction bases not matched to a gene: 3. The CDR3 has 15 amino acids. CDR1 and CDR2 from the germline V gene are SGHAT and FQNNGV.

This clone was seen just once. The same CDR3 can be traced to other DNA sequences in this sample. The CDR3 DNA reads as TGTGCCAGTAGATTGAGGTCCGGGGAGCTGTTTTTT. Residues: CASRLRSGELFF. This sequence joins TRBV19 and TRBJ2-2; the D is unclear. This CDR3 spans 12 amino acids. Germline CDR1 is LNHDA and CDR2 is SQIVND (reference sequence). Trimming took 6 bases from V and 6 from J, leaving 8 bases between them.